The T cell receptor (beta chain) under discussion was sequenced for a study of shared clonotypes between healthy human individuals. J lost 7 bases, V lost 5 bases, and 2 bases had no gene match. Germline CDR1 reads LNHDA; CDR2 reads SQIVND (reference sequence). The CDR3 runs to 11 residues. Details on this clone: What it recognizes is unknown.

Cells designated naive CD8 were CD45RO-negative and were positively selected for CCR7, with terminally differentiated effector memory CD45RA+ cells excluded. Regarding the study as a whole: Four donors had about 5% of their naive CD4 clonotypes in common.

Replicate PCRs run on sorted subsets employed roughly 190 ng DNA, around 27,000 T cell genomes. Using immunoSEQ multiplex PCR, the repertoire was profiled, and TCRdb retains in-frame clones only, with some absent. Counted here are about 2.1 million clones, about 93% occurring once; the ten biggest clones make up around 1.8%. The chain links TRBV19 to TRBJ2-7; 7 bases map to TRBD2. Sequencing input: naive CD8+ T cells from PBMCs. This TCR derives from a man younger than 30 in good health. Some clones in this sample may be carry-over from other donors' samples. CDR3 sequence reads: CASSGGEEQYF. CDR3 in DNA: TGTGCCAGTAGTGGGGGGGAAGAGCAGTACTTC.